The 28 T cell receptor beta chains below come from one sample, sequenced in a study of T cells in Graves' hyperthyroidism and ophthalmopathy. The investigators amplified TCR beta CDR3 regions from RNA transcripts. When the TCR CDR3 underwent first-round RT-PCR, the HTBI primer set was used. A single record per CDR3 protein comes from TCRdb applying MiXCR to the multiplex PCR reads. This table holds 600,000 to 650,000 distinct CDR3 sequences, roughly 15% found once. The specimen sequenced was blood. All receptors come from a woman aged 25 to 45 with Graves' hyperthyroidism.

The sample holds many counts of this clonotype. The V call is TRBV29-1, the J call TRBJ2-1; the D is unclear. There are 13 residues in the CDR3. V was clipped by 6 bases and J by 0 bases, with 9 bases between them. Germline V gene lookup returns CDR1 SQVTM and CDR2 ANQGSEA. The CDR3 region is CSVKQSSYNEQFF. The CDR3 DNA sequence: TGCAGCGTCAAGCAAAGCTCCTACAATGAGCAGTTCTTC.

This clonotype was seen ten or more times. The V gene is TRBV2, the J gene TRBJ2-5; a possible D gene is TRBD2 (5 bases). There are 14 residues in the CDR3. V was pared by 3 bases and J by 1 base, with 9 bases between. The germline V gene encodes CDR1 SNHLY and CDR2 FYNNEI. CDR3 nucleotide sequence: TGTGCCAGCAGTGAGCTAGCCCTCCAAGAGACCCAGTACTTC. The encoded protein is CASSELALQETQYF.

This clonotype was counted many times. The V call is TRBV30, the J call TRBJ2-7, with 9 bases aligning to TRBD1. Germline-derived CDR1 and CDR2 are GTSNPN and SVGIG (reference sequence). V was clipped by 2 bases and J by 6 bases; unmatched bases: 5. The CDR3 consists of 13 residues. Here the CDR3 reads CAWSWGQGIEQYF. As DNA, the CDR3 is TGTGCCTGGAGTTGGGGACAGGGAATCGAGCAGTACTTC.

This clonotype came up many times. V is TRBV12-3 or TRBV12-4 and J is TRBJ2-7, with D uncertain. CDR3 length equals 12 residues. With 7 bases removed from V and 6 bases from J, the gap between germline ends came to 13 bases. CDR3 nucleotides: TGTGCCAGCACCCTGGGGTTTTCCGAGCAGTACTTC. Protein sequence: CASTLGFSEQYF.

The CDR3 DNA reads as TGTGCCAGCAGCTTCCAAGGGGAGACCCAGTACTTC. Encoded protein: CASSFQGETQYF. This sequence joins TRBV9 and TRBJ2-5; D is ambiguous. Germline CDR1 and CDR2: SGDLS and YYNGEE. Trimming took 4 bases from V and 5 from J, leaving 9 bases between them. The CDR3 consists of 12 residues.

This clonotype was detected only a few times. This sequence joins TRBV2 and TRBJ2-4; D is uncertain. Per germline, CDR1 SNHLY and CDR2 FYNNEI. This CDR3 spans 14 amino acids. Trimming took 3 bases from V and 6 from J, leaving 12 bases between them. The CDR3 region is CASSDFRTTNIQYF. For the CDR3, the DNA is TGTGCCAGCAGTGATTTTCGGACCACAAACATTCAGTACTTC.

This clonotype was counted a few times. The chain has TRBV5-6 and TRBJ2-3; D gene ambiguous. The CDR3 totals 15 residues. The germline V gene encodes CDR1 SGHDT and CDR2 YYEEEE. V was trimmed by 4 bases and J by 3 bases, leaving 15 bases between them. In DNA, the CDR3 is TGTGCCAGCAGCCCCCCAACGAGTGCAACAGATACGCAGTATTTT. Translation: CASSPPTSATDTQYF. The whole variable domain, remainder taken from reference TRBV5-6 and TRBJ2-3, is DAGVTQSPTHLIKTRGQQVTLRCSPKSGHDTVSWYQQALGQGPQFIFQYYEEEERQRGNFPDRFSGHQFPNYSSELNVNALLLGDSALYLCASSPPTSATDTQYFGPGTRLTVL.

The V gene is TRBV11-1, the J gene TRBJ2-3; TRBD1 matches at 8 bases. Trimming removed 2 bases from V and 2 bases from J; junction bases left unmatched: 6. The CDR3 is made up of 16 amino acids. The germline V gene encodes CDR1 SGHAT and CDR2 FQDESV (reference sequence). The CDR3 DNA reads as TGTGCCAGCAGCTTAAGACAGGGGTTACCCACAGATACGCAGTATTTT. As protein: CASSLRQGLPTDTQYF.

Turning to this clonotype: This may arise from a read error, as a much more abundant clone is one base away. V and J are TRBV12-3 or TRBV12-4 and TRBJ1-5, with D possibly matching TRBD1 (5 bases). The V end was cut by 1 base, the J end by 6 bases, with 13 bases between. The CDR3 totals 15 residues. This CDR3 is CASSLGKTVGQPQHF. CDR3 DNA sequence: TGTGCCAGCAGTTTAGGCAAGACAGTGGGTCAGCCCCAGCATTTT.

The chain uses TRBV9 and TRBJ2-1; D is ambiguous. The ends were cut back, 0 bases at V and 5 bases at J, with 6 bases in the middle. The CDR3 consists of 13 residues. Per germline, CDR1 SGDLS and CDR2 YYNGEE. DNA for the CDR3: TGTGCCAGCAGCGTAGGCCCCAACAATGAGCAGTTCTTC. This sequence encodes CASSVGPNNEQFF.

This clonotype appeared many times. V usage is TRBV27 and J usage is TRBJ2-1, with TRBD2 identical over 7 bases. The CDR3 is made up of 14 amino acids. The V gene's germline CDR1 is MNHEY and CDR2 SMNVEV (reference sequence). V lost 3 bases, J lost 6 bases, and 5 bases stayed unmatched. The CDR3 sequence: CASSFPAGSNEQFF. CDR3 DNA sequence: TGTGCCAGCAGTTTCCCAGCGGGGAGCAATGAGCAGTTCTTC.

This clonotype has only a few counts. Here the CDR3 DNA reads TGTGCCAGCAGCTTCCACAGGAACACCGGGGAGCTGTTTTTT. This codes for CASSFHRNTGELFF. This rearrangement joins TRBV7-9 to TRBJ2-2; D ambiguous. Per the germline V gene, CDR1 is SEHNR and CDR2 is FQNEAQ (reference sequence). The CDR3 covers 14 residues. Trimming left V 3 bases short and J 1 base short, with 6 bases between.

This clonotype has just a few counts. Being one base from a much bigger clone, this may be a read error. The V call is TRBV28, the J call TRBJ2-7; D perhaps matches TRBD2 (6 bases). The V and J ends lost 5 bases and 7 bases respectively, with 24 bases between them. This CDR3 contains 16 residues. Per the germline V gene, CDR1 is MDHEN and CDR2 is SYDVKM. As DNA, the CDR3 is TGTGCCAGCAGTCCCGGGTCCTACATGGAGGGAGGAGAGCAGTACTTC. Encoded protein: CASSPGSYMEGGEQYF.

This clonotype was seen at least ten times. This chain connects TRBV7-3 to TRBJ2-1; D call uncertain. V lost 0 bases to trimming and J lost 11 bases, with 17 bases between them. The CDR3 is 15 amino acids. Germline V gene data show CDR1 as SGHTA and CDR2 as FQGTGA. CDR3 coding DNA: TGTGCCAGCAGCTTAACCCCAGGCGTCGTTGGAAAGCAGTTCTTC. Amino acids: CASSLTPGVVGKQFF.

The chain has TRBV7-8 and TRBJ2-7; 8 bases are shared with TRBD1. The trim removed 6 bases at V and 3 bases at J, leaving 4 bases unmatched. CDR1 and CDR2 (germline): SGHVS, FQNEAQ. The CDR3 loop spans 13 amino acids. The CDR3 is CASSQDRDYEQYF. CDR3 DNA sequence: TGTGCCAGCAGTCAGGACAGGGACTACGAGCAGTACTTC. The full variable domain, with the rest looked up from reference TRBV7-8 and TRBJ2-7, is GAGVSQSPRYKVAKRGQDVALRCDPISGHVSLFWYQQALGQGPEFLTYFQNEAQLDKSGLPSDRFFAERPEGSVSTLKIQRTQQEDSAVYLCASSQDRDYEQYFGPGTRLTVT.

The sample holds many counts of this clonotype. The chain employs TRBV28 and TRBJ2-1, with D uncertain. This CDR3 comprises 16 residues. The germline gives CDR1 MDHEN, CDR2 SYDVKM. Trimming took 4 bases from V and 0 from J, leaving 13 bases between them. CDR3 region: CASSYGRAVSYNEQFF. For the CDR3, the DNA is TGTGCCAGCAGTTACGGCCGGGCGGTCTCCTACAATGAGCAGTTCTTC.

This clonotype was seen repeatedly, ten times or more. The rearrangement uses TRBV5-1 and TRBJ2-3; possible D gene TRBD2, 5 bases. This CDR3 is built from 14 residues. With 8 bases removed from V and 1 base from J, the gap between germline ends came to 14 bases. The germline V gene encodes CDR1 SGHRS and CDR2 YFSETQ. CDR3 bases: TGCGCCAGTAACAAAGGGAGCGGCACAGATACGCAGTATTTT. Translation: CASNKGSGTDTQYF. Full variable domain (outside the CDR3, taken from reference TRBV5-1 and TRBJ2-3): KAGVTQTPRYLIKTRGQQVTLSCSPISGHRSVSWYQQTPGQGLQFLFEYFSETQRNKGNFPGRFSGRQFSNSRSEMNVSTLELGDSALYLCASNKGSGTDTQYFGPGTRLTVL.

This clonotype was picked up many times. The DNA of the CDR3 is TGTGCCTGGAATTTTGGCGAGGCTACTAGCACAGATACGCAGTATTTT. Translating it yields CAWNFGEATSTDTQYF. The chain carries TRBV30 and TRBJ2-3, with D uncertain. Germline V gene sequence: CDR1 GTSNPN, CDR2 SVGIG (reference sequence). V lost 4 bases to trimming and J lost 0 bases, with 17 bases between them. CDR3 size: 16 residues.

The J gene is TRBJ1-1, the V gene TRBV12-3 or TRBV12-4, with D tentatively TRBD1 (6 bases). The V gene lost 9 bases and the J gene lost 7 bases, with 18 bases spanning the gap. CDR3 length equals 13 residues. Here the CDR3 DNA reads TGTGCCAGTGGGGGGGGGCATATGAGTGAAGCTTTCTTT. It encodes CASGGGHMSEAFF.

Comments on this clonotype: The germline gene is not matched at one end of the junction; a read error may be the cause. V usage is TRBV15 and J usage is TRBJ1-4, with D unresolved. Germline loops: CDR1 LNHNV, CDR2 YYDKDF (reference sequence). The length of the CDR3 is 18 residues. The CDR3 loop is CATSGEKVVGTPNEKLFF. The CDR3 nucleotides are TGTGCCACCAGCGGAGAGAAGGTGGTCGGAACACCAAATGAAAAACTGTTTTTT.

This clonotype was observed a few times. The chain is built from TRBV20-1 and TRBJ1-3; maybe TRBD1 (6 bases). Germline V gene lookup returns CDR1 DFQATT and CDR2 SNEGSKA (reference sequence). CDR3 size: 14 residues. V was shortened by 4 bases and J by 2 bases, with 12 bases between the two germline ends. The CDR3 loop reads CSAIDRLTGNTIYF. The CDR3 DNA reads as TGCAGTGCTATCGACAGGTTAACTGGAAACACCATATATTTT.

This clonotype was recorded at least ten times. The V gene is TRBV2, the J gene TRBJ2-7; D is uncertain. V lost 10 bases and J lost 0, with 13 bases in between. Germline CDR1 reads SNHLY; CDR2 reads FYNNEI. This CDR3 has 13 residues. The CDR3 DNA reads as TGTGCCATCCAGGCCCGGTTCTCCTACGAGCAGTACTTC. Translation: CAIQARFSYEQYF. Together with reference TRBV2 and TRBJ2-7, the CDR3 gives the full variable domain: EPEVTQTPSHQVTQMGQEVILRCVPISNHLYFYWYRQILGQKVEFLVSFYNNEISEKSEIFDDQFSVERPDGSNFTLKIRSTKLEDSAMYFCAIQARFSYEQYFGPGTRLTVT.

In the case of this clonotype: With a much larger clone just one base away, this may be a read error. The chain combines TRBV28 with TRBJ1-3; D not resolved. The germline gives CDR1 MDHEN, CDR2 SYDVKM. This CDR3 spans 14 amino acids. As DNA, the CDR3 is TGTGCCAGCAGTCCAAGAATCTCTGGAAACATCATATATTTT. Its translation: CASSPRISGNIIYF.

In the case of this clonotype: The junction departs from germline at one end; a sequencing error may be responsible. The CDR3 is CASNLTPGQGYF. DNA of the CDR3: TGTGCCAGCAACTTAACCCCGGGACAGGGCTACTTC. The V gene is TRBV11-2, the J gene TRBJ2-5; 9 bases fit TRBD1. The germline V gene encodes CDR1 SGHAT and CDR2 FQNNGV. This CDR3 contains 12 residues.

This clonotype showed up just a few times. The V and J genes are TRBV3-1 and TRBJ2-4; no firm D call. CDR3 length: 18 amino acids. CDR1 is LGHDT and CDR2 is YNNKEL in the germline V gene (reference sequence). Trimming pared 1 base from V and 4 bases from J, leaving 20 bases between. The CDR3 DNA follows: TGTGCCAGCAGCCAAGGGGTAGGTTTTCTAGAGGAAAAAAACATTCAGTACTTC. It translates to CASSQGVGFLEEKNIQYF.

The sample holds many counts of this clonotype. The chain has TRBV12-5 and TRBJ1-1; tentatively, D is TRBD1 (5 bases). CDR1 and CDR2 from the germline V gene are LGHNT and FRNRAP. V was clipped by 3 bases and J by 5 bases, with 22 bases between them. This CDR3 comprises 17 residues. CDR3 DNA: TGTGCTAGTGGTTTAAGTCCACCCAGCACGGGACTTACTGAAGCTTTCTTT. Translation gives CASGLSPPSTGLTEAFF.

This clonotype was seen a few times. The chain combines TRBV29-1 with TRBJ2-1, with D possibly matching TRBD1 (5 bases). With 5 bases removed from V and 7 bases from J, the gap between germline ends came to 12 bases. From germline, CDR1 is SQVTM and CDR2 ANQGSEA. The CDR3 sequence is 12 residues long. CDR3 DNA: TGCAGCGTTCTGGGGCCGGAGAATGAGCAGTTCTTC. As protein: CSVLGPENEQFF.

This clonotype was seen more than once but under ten times. This chain connects TRBV12-3 or TRBV12-4 to TRBJ1-2; D is possibly TRBD1 (5 bases). Trimming shortened V by 4 bases and J by 4 bases, and 16 bases separated the two germline ends. The length of the CDR3 is 15 residues. CDR3 sequence (DNA): TGTGCCAGCAGTTGGGACGGAGCCAAGTTCTATGGCTACACCTTC. Translation: CASSWDGAKFYGYTF.